The 16 T cell receptor beta chains in this list originate from one sample, sequenced in a study of cytomegalovirus exposure and HLA in healthy donors. The study ran its PCR with 60 Vbeta and 13 Jbeta primers. The table came from immunoSEQ multiplex PCR; TCRdb's copy has only in-frame clones and leaves some out. The table records approximately 110,000 clones, less than 20% of them present only once. Specimen: PBMCs. The origin of the receptors is a woman under 30 in good health and CMV-seronegative.

This clone occurred a few times. The rearrangement links TRBV29-1 to TRBJ1-3; TRBD1 matches at 7 bases. V was pared by 3 bases and J by 0 bases, with 2 bases of the junction left unmatched. Germline V gene data show CDR1 as SQVTM and CDR2 as ANQGSEA. The CDR3 runs 14 residues. CDR3 in DNA: TGCAGCGTTGAGGGACAGCACTCTGGAAACACCATATATTTT. As protein: CSVEGQHSGNTIYF.

There are a few counts of this clone. The chain has TRBV5-1 and TRBJ2-1; 11 nucleotides agree with TRBD2. V lost 1 base, J lost 3 bases, and 6 bases stayed unmatched. The germline CDR1 and CDR2 sequences are SGHRS and YFSETQ. The CDR3 has 17 residues. The CDR3 coding sequence is TGCGCCAGCAGCTTGCGACTAGCGGGACTTATCTACAATGAGCAGTTCTTC. Protein product: CASSLRLAGLIYNEQFF.

This chain joins TRBV7-8 and TRBJ2-7, with 11 positions matching TRBD2. In germline, CDR1 is SGHVS, CDR2 FQNEAQ. V shed 4 bases and J 3 bases; nucleotides not matched to a gene: 5. This CDR3 is built from 15 residues. CDR3 residues: CASSSKGLADYEQYF. CDR3 DNA: TGTGCCAGCAGCTCGAAGGGACTAGCGGACTACGAGCAGTACTTC.

The chain couples TRBV29-1 to TRBJ2-1, with 8 bases matching TRBD2. The CDR3 is made up of 12 amino acids. The junction had 8 bases not matched to a gene; V was cut back by 4 bases and J by 12 bases. Per germline, CDR1 SQVTM and CDR2 ANQGSEA. CDR3 sequence reads: CSVGGAGASQFF. DNA of the CDR3: TGCAGCGTTGGAGGAGCGGGAGCCTCGCAGTTCTTC.

The rearrangement joins TRBV9 to TRBJ1-4; D gene unclear. The CDR3 spans 15 residues. Trimming left V 0 bases short and J 5 bases short, with 11 bases between. Germline V gene lookup returns CDR1 SGDLS and CDR2 YYNGEE. DNA for the CDR3: TGTGCCAGCAGCGTAGGTCAGGCGGGGAATGAAAAACTGTTTTTT. Translated, it gives CASSVGQAGNEKLFF.

The chain combines TRBV28 with TRBJ2-7, with 9 bases that match TRBD1. Trimming at V came to 1 base and at J to 4 bases, leaving 8 bases not matched to a gene. The CDR3 extends over 16 amino acids. Germline CDR1 MDHEN, CDR2 SYDVKM. The CDR3 loop is CASSLFHGTGSYEQYF. The DNA of the CDR3 is TGTGCCAGCAGTTTATTCCATGGGACAGGGTCGTACGAGCAGTACTTC.

The chain couples TRBV28 to TRBJ2-7, with 7 bases identical to TRBD2. Losses at the gene ends were 5 bases for V and 5 bases for J; bases not matched to a gene: 12. The CDR3 sequence is 15 residues long. Germline CDR1 reads MDHEN; CDR2 reads SYDVKM. CDR3 sequence: CASSPGGGRWDEQYF. CDR3 nucleotides: TGTGCCAGCAGTCCTGGGGGGGGACGTTGGGACGAGCAGTACTTC.

The V and J genes are TRBV7-3 and TRBJ2-6; 9 bases map to TRBD2. Trimming took 5 bases from V and 2 from J; bases not matched to a gene: 10. The CDR3 is 18 amino acids. Germline-derived CDR1 and CDR2 are SGHTA and FQGTGA. CDR3 DNA sequence: TGTGCCAGCAGCCCCGGCGCGGGAGGGACGACTGGGGCCAACGTCCTGACTTTC. Amino acids: CASSPGAGGTTGANVLTF.

This clone showed up just a few times. J is TRBJ2-2 and V is TRBV7-9; D may be TRBD2 (6 bases). The CDR3 has 11 amino acids. The germline CDR1 and CDR2 sequences are SEHNR and FQNEAQ (reference sequence). In DNA form, the CDR3 reads TGTGGTGACCCGGGGGCCGGGGAGCTGTTTTTT. It codes for CGDPGAGELFF.

This clone was counted only a few times. The V call is TRBV30, the J call TRBJ2-7; perhaps TRBD2 as D (6 bases). With 0 bases removed from V and 0 bases from J, the gap between germline ends came to 15 bases. The CDR3 sequence is 16 residues long. The V gene's germline CDR1 is GTSNPN and CDR2 SVGIG (reference sequence). The CDR3 is CAWSVPTSSNSYEQYF. The CDR3 DNA follows: TGTGCCTGGAGTGTCCCTACTAGCTCAAACTCCTACGAGCAGTACTTC.

The chain is built from TRBV6-1 and TRBJ1-2; D is possibly TRBD1 (5 bases). The CDR3 has 15 residues. Trimming removed 7 bases at V and 1 base at J, with 16 bases between. Germline V gene sequence: CDR1 MNHNS, CDR2 SASEGT. CDR3 sequence (DNA): TGTGCCAGCAAGTGGACCCTAGACAGTAACTATGGCTACACCTTC. Translated, it gives CASKWTLDSNYGYTF.

This chain uses TRBV28 with TRBJ2-7; a weak D match, TRBD2 (6 bases). There are 15 residues in the CDR3. The V end lost 7 bases, the J end lost 2 bases, and 18 bases lay between the germline ends. Germline CDR1 MDHEN, CDR2 SYDVKM. The chain's CDR3 is CASNPLVGGTYEQYF. As DNA, the CDR3 is TGTGCCAGCAATCCTTTGGTCGGAGGGACCTACGAGCAGTACTTC.

V gene TRBV7-8 combines with J gene TRBJ1-1; tentative D call: TRBD1 (6 bases). The ends were cut back, 2 bases at V and 1 base at J, with 14 bases in the middle. CDR3 length equals 16 residues. Germline V gives CDR1 SGHVS, CDR2 FQNEAQ. DNA of the CDR3: TGTGCCAGCAGCTTAAGTACGGGACACGGGAACACTGAAGCTTTCTTT. This codes for CASSLSTGHGNTEAFF.

This clone showed up just a few times. This chain connects TRBV2 to TRBJ1-1; a possible D gene is TRBD1 (6 bases). The CDR3 loop spans 13 amino acids. The germline V and J ends were trimmed by 7 bases and 2 bases, with 11 bases remaining between them. Per germline, CDR1 SNHLY and CDR2 FYNNEI. The CDR3, as DNA: TGTGCCAGCACAGGACAGTTTAACACTGAAGCTTTCTTT. This codes for CASTGQFNTEAFF.

This clone was observed a handful of times. The chain has TRBV19 and TRBJ1-2, with 7 bases matching TRBD1. The CDR3 runs to 14 residues. Germline lookup yields CDR1 LNHDA and CDR2 SQIVND (reference sequence). V lost 4 bases and J lost 2; bases outside the gene matches: 4. The CDR3 reads CASSRTGSNYGYTF. Here the CDR3 DNA reads TGTGCCAGTAGTAGGACAGGATCGAACTATGGCTACACCTTC.

The V call is TRBV28, the J call TRBJ1-1; D perhaps matches TRBD1 (6 bases). CDR1 MDHEN and CDR2 SYDVKM come from the germline V gene. There are 13 residues in the CDR3. Between the trimmed V and J ends, which lost 4 bases and 3 bases, there was a span of 9 bases. The CDR3 is CASSYRVHTEAFF. The CDR3, as DNA: TGTGCCAGCAGTTACAGGGTTCACACTGAAGCTTTCTTT.